This TCR beta chain was sequenced for a study of blood T cell repertoires in COVID-19 (dated by TCRdb to 2018 to 2020). For the study in its entirety: Samples from collaborators originated in the United States, Italy and Spain and spanned both the acute and convalescent phases of COVID-19. The prospective study material was composed of cDNA or gDNA derived from T cells, B-cell-depleted T cells, or PBMCs. The dataset comprised deeply sampled blood TCRbeta repertoires from subjects exposed to, actively infected with, or recovered from COVID-19. The repertoires were released in a freely available public database intended as a resource for research on the immune response to SARS-CoV-2. The samples were drawn from the first 160 participants of the ongoing ImmuneRACE study and from 1,254 subjects provided by 6 global collaborators. A de-identified subject ID, COVID-19 status, age in years and sex were almost always included in the sample metadata. Where available, HLA class I and class II types were obtained from metadata supplied by the sample provider rather than from assay-based typing.

Here is what the overall study found, with its caveats: The amount of clinical and demographic metadata varied by source and participant and was provided uncurated.

Details on this clone: Its antigen has not been determined. Base-call qualities are not available, and no considerably larger clone is one nucleotide away.

Participants in the prospective study were enrolled through a virtual design, were aged about 18 to 100 years, and lived in under 25 United States geographic areas. To assign participants to cohorts, the prospective study relied on clinical history that participants themselves reported in a screening survey and a study questionnaire. ImmuneRACE Cohort 3 recovered participants were defined by two consecutive negative NP/OP PCR tests, healthcare professional clearance, or symptom resolution. In the prospective study, mobile phlebotomists collected whole blood, serum and a nasopharyngeal or oropharyngeal swab from each participant. Prospective study participants could optionally give additional blood draws and questionnaires over a roughly 2-month period. Blood samples from the prospective study were shipped frozen or at room temperature prior to DNA extraction. The CDR3 spans 15 residues, from the cysteine through the phenylalanine. The CDR3 DNA has 45 bases and is translated from base 1. Trimming at the junction amounts to 0 bases on V and 2 bases on J, and the germline ends lie 11 bases apart. From a lookup of the germline V gene, CDR1 and CDR2 are MNHEY and SVGEGT.

TCRbeta CDR3 regions were amplified from genomic DNA using the immunoSEQ Assay, a bias-controlled multiplex PCR. In the authors' own workflow: The number of nucleated cells in each sample was estimated by amplification of reference gene primers within the assay. To quantify the absolute abundance of each unique TCRbeta CDR3 rearrangement, sequence reads were collapsed and filtered. For each sample, productive Simpson clonality was calculated by taking the square root of Simpson's diversity index across productive rearrangements. TCRdb holds this immuneACCESS table with in-frame rearrangements only. Some clones are missing; in checked studies, unresolved V genes explain under half, and the rest has no known cause. For V, J and clone size, that table is used; D and trimming come from the DNA. This sample lists about 310,000 clones; 70% to 90% were detected once. The ten largest clonotypes hold roughly 2.2% of the sample.

Sequencing input: PBMCs or T cells enriched from blood (not recorded which). The receptor comes from a man under 40 who had recovered from COVID-19. This chain is built from TRBV6-2 or TRBV6-3 and TRBJ2-7; perhaps TRBD1 is the D gene, with 6 bases matching. The sequenced DNA is TGTGCCAGCAGTTACTCCGGGGACACCCCCTACGAGCAGTACTTC. Its protein product is CASSYSGDTPYEQYF.